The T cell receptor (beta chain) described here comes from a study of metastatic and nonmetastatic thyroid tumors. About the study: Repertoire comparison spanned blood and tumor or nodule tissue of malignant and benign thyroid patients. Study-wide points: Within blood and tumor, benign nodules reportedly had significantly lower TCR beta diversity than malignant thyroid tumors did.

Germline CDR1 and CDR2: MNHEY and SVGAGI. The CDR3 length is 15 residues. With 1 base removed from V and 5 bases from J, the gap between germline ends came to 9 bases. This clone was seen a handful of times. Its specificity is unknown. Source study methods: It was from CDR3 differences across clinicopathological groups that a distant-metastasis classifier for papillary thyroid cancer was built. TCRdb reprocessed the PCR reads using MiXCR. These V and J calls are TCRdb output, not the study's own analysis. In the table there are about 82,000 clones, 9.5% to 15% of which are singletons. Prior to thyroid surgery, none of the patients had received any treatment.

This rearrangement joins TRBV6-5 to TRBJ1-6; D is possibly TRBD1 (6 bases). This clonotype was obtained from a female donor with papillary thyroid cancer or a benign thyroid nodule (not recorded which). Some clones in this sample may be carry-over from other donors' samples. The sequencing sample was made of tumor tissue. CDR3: CASSYYGGHNSPLHF. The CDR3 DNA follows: TGTGCCAGCAGTTACTATGGGGGCCATAATTCACCCCTCCACTTT.